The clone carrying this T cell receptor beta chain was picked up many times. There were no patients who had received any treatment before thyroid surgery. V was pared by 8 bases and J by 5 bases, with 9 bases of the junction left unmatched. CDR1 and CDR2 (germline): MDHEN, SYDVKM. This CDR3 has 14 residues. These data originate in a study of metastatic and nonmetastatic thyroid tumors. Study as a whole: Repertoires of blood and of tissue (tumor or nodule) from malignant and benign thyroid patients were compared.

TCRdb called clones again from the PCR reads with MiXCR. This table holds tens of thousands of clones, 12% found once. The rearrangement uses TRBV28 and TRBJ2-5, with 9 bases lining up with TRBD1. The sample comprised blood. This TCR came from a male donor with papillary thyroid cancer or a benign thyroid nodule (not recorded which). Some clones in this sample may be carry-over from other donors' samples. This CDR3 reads CASLSGTGRETQYF. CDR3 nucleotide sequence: TGTGCCAGCCTCTCCGGGACAGGGAGGGAGACCCAGTACTTC.